This record concerns one T cell receptor (beta chain) sequence. The data derive from a study of T-cell memory formation after mild COVID-19. TCRdb processed the 5' RACE reads anew with MiXCR; each CDR3 protein has one entry. The sample includes 500,000 to 550,000 distinct CDR3 sequences, roughly 20% of them seen just once. This sequence originates from an adult woman who had mild COVID-19 (a few samples of this study predate the infection). Cell type and time point are not known. The sample taken for sequencing was PBMCs or a T cell subset sorted from them (not recorded which).

Here the CDR3 DNA reads TGCAGTGCTATCACTAGCGACCACACAGATACGCAGTATTTT. As protein: CSAITSDHTDTQYF. The chain uses TRBV20-1 and TRBJ2-3; 7 bases align to TRBD2. Per the germline V gene, CDR1 is DFQATT and CDR2 is SNEGSKA (reference sequence). This CDR3 is 14 amino acids long. Trimming took 4 bases from V and 2 from J; bases not matched to a gene: 6.